One and the same sample provided the 2 T cell receptor beta chains below, sequenced in a study of T cell responses to AZD1222 COVID-19 vaccine. Repertoires were generated with immunoSEQ multiplex PCR, while TCRdb's copy carries only in-frame clones and drops some. Found here are tens of thousands of clones, more than 90% of them singletons; the top ten hold more than 4%. Material: peripheral blood, obtained on day 0 of AZD1222 vaccination. Receptors were obtained from an adult in good health.

V usage is TRBV5-4 and J usage is TRBJ1-2; D is uncertain. V lost 4 bases, J lost 2 bases, and 15 bases lay in between. In germline, CDR1 is SGHNT, CDR2 YYREEE (reference sequence). This CDR3 is built from 15 residues. The CDR3 loop is CASSAGSGGNYGYTF. In DNA form, the CDR3 reads TGTGCCAGCAGCGCCGGTAGTGGAGGGAACTATGGCTACACCTTC.

V and J are TRBV11-3 and TRBJ2-7; D call uncertain. CDR1 is SGHNT, CDR2 YENEEA, per germline. Trimming shortened V by 1 base and J by 3 bases, and 13 bases separated the two germline ends. This CDR3 is 15 amino acids long. This CDR3 reads CASSLVEQEGYEQYF. CDR3 nucleotide sequence: TGTGCCAGCAGCTTAGTGGAGCAGGAAGGCTACGAGCAGTACTTC.